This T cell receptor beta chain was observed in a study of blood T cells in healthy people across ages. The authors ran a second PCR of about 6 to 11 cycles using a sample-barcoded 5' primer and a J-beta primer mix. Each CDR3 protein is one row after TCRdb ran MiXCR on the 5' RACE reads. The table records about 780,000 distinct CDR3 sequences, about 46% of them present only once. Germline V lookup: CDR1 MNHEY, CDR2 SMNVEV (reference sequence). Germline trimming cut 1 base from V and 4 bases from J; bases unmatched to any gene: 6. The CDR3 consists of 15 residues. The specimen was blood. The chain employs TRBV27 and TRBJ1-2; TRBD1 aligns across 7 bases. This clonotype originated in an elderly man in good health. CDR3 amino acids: CASSLLGGRLYGYTF. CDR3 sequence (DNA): TGTGCCAGCAGTTTATTAGGGGGCCGCCTCTATGGCTACACCTTC.